What follows is one T cell receptor (beta chain) and its context. What it binds is unknown. The record originates from a study of shared clonotypes between healthy human individuals. General study findings and limits: Compared with clonotypes that all four donors shared, non-shared clonotypes had lower generation probabilities. Sampling involved blood alone; tissue repertoires likely differ. On the whole, naive subsets had larger estimated richness than memory subsets had.

This CDR3 has 15 amino acids. The J segment lost 4 bases and the V segment lost 4 bases, leaving 5 bases of the junction unmatched. Per the germline V gene, CDR1 is MNHEY and CDR2 is SMNVEV (reference sequence). TCRdb's table, derived via immunoSEQ multiplex PCR, lists solely in-frame clones and lacks some. The sample consists of a few million clones, over 90% of them appearing once. Caucasian adults residing in Nashville, Tennessee made up all the donors. Material: naive CD4+ T cells from PBMCs. Subset defined: CD45RA+ positively selected. The receptor was derived from a man aged 18 to 29 in good health. Some clones in this sample may be carry-over from other donors' samples. The V gene is TRBV27, the J gene TRBJ2-7; 12 bases line up with TRBD2. The CDR3 DNA follows: TGTGCCAGCAGTTCTAGCGGGAGGGCAAGGTACGAGCAGTACTTC. It is translated as CASSSSGRARYEQYF.